This note documents a single T cell receptor (beta chain) sequence. Antigen: not known. Second-dose schedules of about 4 or about 12 weeks were combined. These data come from a study of T cell responses to AZD1222 COVID-19 vaccine. Study-wide points: Nearly half of spike-specific TCRs reportedly target unmutated variant regions.

Measured with immunoSEQ multiplex PCR; TCRdb has only the in-frame clones, and not every one. There are about 170,000 clones in the sample; about 83% occur only once, and less than 1.3% lies in the top ten. Germline-derived CDR1 and CDR2 are LNHDA and SQIVND (reference sequence). This CDR3 spans 15 amino acids. V gave up 3 bases and J gave up 1 base, with 13 bases separating them. Sequencing was performed on peripheral blood, taken 28 days after the second AZD1222 dose. The genes are TRBV19 and TRBJ2-7; D is tentatively TRBD1 or TRBD2 (6 bases each). The receptor comes from an adult who received the AZD1222 COVID-19 vaccine. CDR3 residues: CASSMDGGRSYEQYF. For the CDR3, the DNA is TGTGCCAGTAGTATGGACGGGGGCCGATCCTACGAGCAGTACTTC.